These T cell receptor beta chains were read from a single sample in a study of identical twins. From the 5' RACE reads, TCRdb called clonotypes with MiXCR, one entry per CDR3 protein. The table shows roughly 290,000 distinct CDR3 sequences, with under 9% occurring only once. These data also formed part of another study, on yellow fever vaccine responses in identical twins.

Sample: memory (CD45RO+) T cells sorted from blood. The receptors originated from a woman aged 18 to 35 in good health. The CDR3 runs from the conserved cysteine through the conserved F or W. Fields, in order: D gene, V gene, clone size, CDR3 length, J gene, CDR3 DNA, CDR3 protein. The D gene is left open where the match is weak. Some rows have no size entry. The others give once, few or many, or a class for an expanded clone.

TRBD2	TRBV5-1	-	15	TRBJ2-1	TGCGCCAGCAGCCTGACTAGCGGGGGTTACAATGAGCAGTTCTTC	CASSLTSGGYNEQFF
TRBD1	TRBV28	-	12	TRBJ1-2	TGTGCCAGCAGTCAGGGGGCGCTTGGCTACACCTTC	CASSQGALGYTF
-	TRBV18	-	15	TRBJ1-2	TGTGCCAGCTCACAAGGCACAGGGCCCACTATTGGCTACACCTTC	CASSQGTGPTIGYTF
TRBD2	TRBV12-3/TRBV12-4	few	16	TRBJ2-1	TGTGCCAGCAGTTTAGGCCTAGCGGGAGGGCCATATGAGCAGTCCTTC	CASSLGLAGGPYEQSF
TRBD1	TRBV15	few	14	TRBJ2-2	TGTGCCACCAGCAGGTTACAGGGGGACGGGGAGCTGTTTTTT	CATSRLQGDGELFF
TRBD1	TRBV2	-	14	TRBJ2-2	TGTGCCAGGGGGACAGGGCAGTTTGCCGGGGAGCTGTTTTTT	CARGTGQFAGELFF
-	TRBV5-1	many	14	TRBJ2-7	TGCGCCAGCACAGGGACTCCTGGTGCCTACGAGCAGTACTTC	CASTGTPGAYEQYF
-	TRBV4-1	-	18	TRBJ2-4	TGCGCCAGCAGCCCAGGGGGGGTGACCGGGATAGCCAAAAACATTCAGTACTTC	CASSPGGVTGIAKNIQYF
TRBD2	TRBV14	few	15	TRBJ2-7	TGTGCCAGCAGCCTCCTCCCCGGACTAGCCTACGAGCAGTACTTC	CASSLLPGLAYEQYF
TRBD1	TRBV25-1	-	14	TRBJ2-1	TGTGCCAGCAGTGAGTGGACAGGGCACAATGAGCAGTTCTTC	CASSEWTGHNEQFF
-	TRBV7-2	few	16	TRBJ2-1	TGTGCCAGCAGCCCACCGGGGGTTAGCAAATACAATGAGCAGTTCTTC	CASSPPGVSKYNEQFF
-	TRBV10-3	many	15	TRBJ2-2	TGTGCCATCAGTGAAAGGGCCCCGAACACCGGGGAGCTGTTTTTT	CAISERAPNTGELFF
TRBD2	TRBV27	-	14	TRBJ2-7	TGTGCCAGCAGTAGGACTAGCCCATTGTACGAGCAGTACTTC	CASSRTSPLYEQYF
-	TRBV20-1	-	14	TRBJ2-3	TGCAGTGCTAGCGGAGCGGCTAACTACGATACGCAGTATTTT	CSASGAANYDTQYF
-	TRBV7-9	many	16	TRBJ1-1	TGTGCCAGCAGCTCCCGGTCCCTTGCAGGGAACACTGAAGCTTTCTTT	CASSSRSLAGNTEAFF
-	TRBV2	-	13	TRBJ2-7	TGTGCCAGCCAAGCTTGGGTCGAGTACGAGCAGTACTTC	CASQAWVEYEQYF
-	TRBV29-1	few	13	TRBJ2-2	TGCAGCGTTGAAGACGTGAACACCGGGGAGCTGTTTTTT	CSVEDVNTGELFF
-	TRBV27	-	15	TRBJ2-1	TGTGCCAGCAGTTTAAGGTTTGGCGGGGCGATTGAGCAGTTCTTC	CASSLRFGGAIEQFF